This TCR beta chain emerged from a study of cytomegalovirus exposure and HLA in healthy donors. Study-wide context: About 77 million unique TCRs from HLA-typed donors made up an early data release.

This CDR3 is built from 15 residues. CDR1 MNHEY and CDR2 SMNVEV come from the germline V gene (reference sequence). Trimming took off 6 bases at V and 0 bases at J, with 15 bases between the two ends. Use of 60 Vbeta and 13 Jbeta primers characterized the PCR. Here immunoSEQ multiplex PCR was the method, and the copy in TCRdb shows in-frame clones only, minus some. This sample has some 150,000 clones, with 75% to 85% found just once. General study results and limits: Most CMV-associated TCR beta chains were later found to appear HLA-restricted. V segments that were indistinguishable, TRBV6-2 and TRBV6-3 among them, were omitted from analysis.

Note on this clone: What it recognizes is unknown.

The specimen sequenced was PBMCs. The clonotype originates from a man in his fifties or sixties in good health and CMV-seropositive. V is TRBV27 and J is TRBJ2-7, with D hard to call. The CDR3 spells CASRESLLASYEQYF. CDR3 nucleotides: TGTGCCAGCAGGGAGTCACTCTTGGCCTCCTACGAGCAGTACTTC.